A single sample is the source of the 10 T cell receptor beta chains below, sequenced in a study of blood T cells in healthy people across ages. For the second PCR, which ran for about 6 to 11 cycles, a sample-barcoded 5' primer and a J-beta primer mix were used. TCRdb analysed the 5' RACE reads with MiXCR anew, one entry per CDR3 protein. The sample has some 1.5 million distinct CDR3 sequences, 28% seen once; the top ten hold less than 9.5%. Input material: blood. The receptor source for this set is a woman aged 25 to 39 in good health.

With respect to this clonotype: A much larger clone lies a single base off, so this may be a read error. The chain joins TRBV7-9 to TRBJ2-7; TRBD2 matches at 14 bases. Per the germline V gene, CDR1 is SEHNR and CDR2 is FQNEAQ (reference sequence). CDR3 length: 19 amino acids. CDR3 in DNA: TGTGCCAACAGCGCGATCGGGACTAGCGGGAGTTATAGGTCCTACGAGCAGTACTTC. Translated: CANSAIGTSGSYRSYEQYF.

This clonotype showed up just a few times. The CDR3 reads CASRSFLSAETQYF. As DNA, the CDR3 is TGTGCCAGCAGGAGCTTCCTATCGGCGGAGACCCAGTACTTC. This rearrangement joins TRBV6-5 to TRBJ2-5; D is ambiguous. Germline CDR1 and CDR2: MNHEY and SVGAGI. The ends were cut back, 6 bases at V and 5 bases at J, with 16 bases in the middle. This CDR3 is built from 14 residues.

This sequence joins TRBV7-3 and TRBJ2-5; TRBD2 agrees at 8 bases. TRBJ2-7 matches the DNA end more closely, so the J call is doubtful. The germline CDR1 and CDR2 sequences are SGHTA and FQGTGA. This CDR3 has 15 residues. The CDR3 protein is CASSYQAGEIYEQYF. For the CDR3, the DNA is TGTGCCAGCAGCTACCAAGCGGGGGAGATCTACGAGCAGTACTTC.

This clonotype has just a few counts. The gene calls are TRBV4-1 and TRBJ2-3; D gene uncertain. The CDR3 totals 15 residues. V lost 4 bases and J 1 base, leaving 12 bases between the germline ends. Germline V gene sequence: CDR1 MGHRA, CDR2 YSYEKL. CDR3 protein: CASSPGVLGTDTQYF. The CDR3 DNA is TGCGCCAGCAGCCCCGGAGTGCTCGGCACAGATACGCAGTATTTT.

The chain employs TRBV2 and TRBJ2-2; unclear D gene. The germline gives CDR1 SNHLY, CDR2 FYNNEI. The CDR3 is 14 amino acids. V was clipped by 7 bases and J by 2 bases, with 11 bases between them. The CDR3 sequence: CASKGLTNTGELFF. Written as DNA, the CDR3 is TGTGCCAGCAAAGGTCTCACAAACACCGGGGAGCTGTTTTTT.

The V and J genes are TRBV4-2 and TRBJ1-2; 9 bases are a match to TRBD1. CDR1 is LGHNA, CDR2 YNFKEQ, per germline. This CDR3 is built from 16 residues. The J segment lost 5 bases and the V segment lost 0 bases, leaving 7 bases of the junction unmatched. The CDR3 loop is CASSQEGTGRLYGYTF. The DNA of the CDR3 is TGTGCCAGCAGCCAAGAAGGGACAGGGAGGCTATATGGCTACACCTTC.

CDR3 residues: CASRGTGGYQPQHF. CDR3 in DNA: TGTGCCAGCAGGGGGACAGGGGGATACCAGCCCCAGCATTTT. The chain links TRBV28 to TRBJ1-5; 11 bases fit TRBD1. There are 14 residues in the CDR3. V shed 6 bases and J 7 bases; nucleotides not matched to a gene: 5. Germline loops: CDR1 MDHEN, CDR2 SYDVKM.

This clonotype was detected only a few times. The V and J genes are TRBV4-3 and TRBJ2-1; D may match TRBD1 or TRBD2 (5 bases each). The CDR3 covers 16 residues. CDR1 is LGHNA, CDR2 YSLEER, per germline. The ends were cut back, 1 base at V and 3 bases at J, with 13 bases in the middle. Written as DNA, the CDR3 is TGCGCCAGCAGCCAAGCCCCGGGACCGGGCTACAATGAGCAGTTCTTC. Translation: CASSQAPGPGYNEQFF.

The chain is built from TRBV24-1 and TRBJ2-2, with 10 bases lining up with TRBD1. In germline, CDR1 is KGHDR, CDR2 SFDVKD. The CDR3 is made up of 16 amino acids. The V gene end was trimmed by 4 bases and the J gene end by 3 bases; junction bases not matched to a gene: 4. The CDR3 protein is CATSEAGTGDTGELFF. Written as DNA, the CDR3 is TGTGCCACCAGTGAGGCCGGGACAGGGGACACCGGGGAGCTGTTTTTT.

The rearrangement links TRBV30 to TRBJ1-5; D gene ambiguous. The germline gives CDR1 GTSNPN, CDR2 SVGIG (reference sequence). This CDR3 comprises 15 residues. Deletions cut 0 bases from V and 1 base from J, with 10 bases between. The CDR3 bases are TGTGCCTGGAGTGTTGGAACAGTAAGCAATCAGCCCCAGCATTTT. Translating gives CAWSVGTVSNQPQHF.